A single sample gave rise to the 20 T cell receptor beta chains below, sequenced in a study of cytomegalovirus exposure and HLA in healthy donors. Vbeta (60) and Jbeta (13) primers were used in the PCR. Assay used: immunoSEQ multiplex PCR; TCRdb lists only in-frame clones, some missing. This sample has fewer than 250,000 clones, with 65% to 85% found just once. Material for sequencing was PBMCs. Receptors originate from a man in his forties in good health and CMV-seropositive.

The chain carries TRBV14 and TRBJ1-2, with D perhaps TRBD1 (5 bases). V gave up 3 bases and J gave up 7 bases, with 18 bases separating them. Germline CDR1 SGHDN, CDR2 FVKESK. The CDR3 extends over 15 amino acids. The CDR3 DNA is TGTGCCAGCAGCCACCGGACACGGATGAGTGGTGGCTACACCTTC. This encodes CASSHRTRMSGGYTF.

The chain carries TRBV6-1 and TRBJ1-1; possible D gene TRBD1, 5 bases. The CDR3 spans 13 residues. Trimming took 2 bases from V and 6 from J, leaving 10 bases between them. The V gene's germline CDR1 is MNHNS and CDR2 SASEGT. CDR3 residues: CASSESWGAEAFF. The CDR3 region has the DNA TGTGCCAGCAGTGAATCTTGGGGCGCTGAAGCTTTCTTT.

As DNA, the CDR3 is TGTGCCAGCAGCCTAACGACAGGGGGAGACGGCTACACCTTC. Protein product: CASSLTTGGDGYTF. This chain joins TRBV14 and TRBJ1-2; the match to TRBD1 covers 9 bases. CDR1 and CDR2 from the germline V gene are SGHDN and FVKESK. CDR3 length: 14 amino acids. The V gene end was trimmed by 4 bases and the J gene end by 8 bases; junction bases not matched to a gene: 8.

The V call is TRBV10-1, the J call TRBJ1-4; D is undetermined. The germline CDR1 and CDR2 sequences are WNHNN and SYGVQD (reference sequence). This CDR3 is built from 15 residues. V was pared by 3 bases and J by 8 bases, with 16 bases between. The CDR3 sequence is CASSDYQAPVEKLFF. The CDR3 DNA follows: TGCGCCAGCAGTGATTATCAGGCACCGGTAGAAAAACTGTTTTTT.

This clone was observed once. The gene calls are TRBV28 and TRBJ2-2; D might be TRBD1 (5 bases). V lost 2 bases and J lost 2, with 9 bases in between. Germline V gene sequence: CDR1 MDHEN, CDR2 SYDVKM. The CDR3 sequence is 15 residues long. The CDR3: CASSLDRTNTGELFF. The CDR3 DNA reads TGTGCCAGCAGTTTAGACAGAACCAACACCGGGGAGCTGTTTTTT.

The rearrangement uses TRBV5-4 and TRBJ2-5, with a possible D match to TRBD2 (7 bases). This CDR3 has 14 amino acids. Trimming removed 3 bases from V and 5 bases from J, with 14 bases in between. CDR1 and CDR2 (germline): SGHNT, YYREEE (reference sequence). CDR3 loop: CASSSRGGMETQYF. The CDR3 DNA reads TGTGCCAGCAGCTCCAGGGGAGGGATGGAGACCCAGTACTTC.

The genes are TRBV9 and TRBJ1-5, with D maybe TRBD1 (5 bases). This CDR3 has 14 amino acids. In germline, CDR1 is SGDLS, CDR2 YYNGEE. V lost 4 bases to trimming and J lost 7 bases, with 15 bases between them. Here the CDR3 reads CASSPGGGRQPQHF. The CDR3 DNA is TGTGCCAGCAGCCCTGGGGGGGGAAGACAGCCCCAGCATTTT.

The chain combines TRBV2 with TRBJ2-1; TRBD2 aligns across 16 bases. V lost 6 bases to trimming and J lost 1 base; unmatched junction nucleotides: 6. This CDR3 spans 18 amino acids. In germline, CDR1 is SNHLY, CDR2 FYNNEI. Here the CDR3 DNA reads TGTGCCAGCAGGGGGGGACTAGCGGGAGGGCGGTCCTACAATGAGCAGTTCTTC. Encoded protein: CASRGGLAGGRSYNEQFF.

The V call is TRBV29-1, the J call TRBJ2-2; 8 nucleotides agree with TRBD2. The CDR3 runs to 14 residues. Germline CDR1 is SQVTM and CDR2 is ANQGSEA. V gave up 4 bases and J gave up 7 bases; unmatched junction bases: 8. CDR3 DNA: TGCAGCGTTGTTGCGGGAGGTTACAGCGGGGAGCTGTTTTTT. Translating gives CSVVAGGYSGELFF.

The rearrangement uses TRBV7-8 and TRBJ1-1; 8 nucleotides line up with TRBD1. The germline gives CDR1 SGHVS, CDR2 FQNEAQ. The CDR3 contains 16 residues. The ends lost 1 base at V and 3 bases at J; junction bases unmatched: 7. The CDR3 nucleotides are TGTGCCAGCAGCTTAGGGGCAGGGGGCGGTCACACTGAAGCTTTCTTT. Protein: CASSLGAGGGHTEAFF.

This clone turned up a few times. The rearrangement joins TRBV5-1 to TRBJ2-3; TRBD1 agrees at 11 bases. CDR3 size: 20 residues. The germline V gene encodes CDR1 SGHRS and CDR2 YFSETQ. Trimming cost V 6 bases and J 4 bases; bases outside gene matches: 22. This chain's CDR3 is CASKGSGQGAYAGEADTQYF. CDR3 nucleotides: TGCGCCAGCAAAGGCTCCGGACAGGGGGCGTACGCGGGAGAAGCAGATACGCAGTATTTT. The full variable domain, rest sourced from reference TRBV5-1 and TRBJ2-3, is KAGVTQTPRYLIKTRGQQVTLSCSPISGHRSVSWYQQTPGQGLQFLFEYFSETQRNKGNFPGRFSGRQFSNSRSEMNVSTLELGDSALYLCASKGSGQGAYAGEADTQYFGPGTRLTVL.

The sample holds one count of this clone. The genes are TRBV5-8 and TRBJ2-5, with D tentatively TRBD2 (6 bases). Germline V gene lookup returns CDR1 SGHTS and CDR2 YDEGEE. This CDR3 has 16 residues. Trimming pared 4 bases from V and 1 base from J, leaving 17 bases between. The CDR3 here is CASSIGLDYTQETQYF. The CDR3, as DNA: TGTGCCAGCAGCATTGGTTTGGACTATACCCAAGAGACCCAGTACTTC.

The chain combines TRBV28 with TRBJ1-1, with D uncertain. The CDR3 contains 15 residues. Trimming stripped 3 bases from V and 3 bases from J, with 14 bases between. The germline gives CDR1 MDHEN, CDR2 SYDVKM. The CDR3, as DNA: TGTGCCAGCAGTTTTAGTTCCAGGTTATACACTGAAGCTTTCTTT. Its protein product is CASSFSSRLYTEAFF.

The chain recombines TRBV18 with TRBJ1-1; maybe TRBD1 (5 bases). The germline V gene has CDR1 KGHSH and CDR2 LQKENI. CDR3 length equals 17 residues. With 0 bases removed from V and 5 bases from J, the gap between germline ends came to 19 bases. CDR3 nucleotides: TGTGCCAGCTCACCACCCAACTCGAGAGGGGCGGGGACTGAAGCTTTCTTT. Amino acid sequence: CASSPPNSRGAGTEAFF.

There are a few counts of this clone. This sequence joins TRBV6-1 and TRBJ2-5; TRBD2 matches 11 bases. The last part of the DNA fits TRBJ2-7 better; the J call may be wrong. Germline CDR1 MNHNS, CDR2 SASEGT. The CDR3 is 14 residues long. The CDR3 nucleotides read TGTGCCAGCAGTTCACTAGCGGGAGTAGGCGAGCAGTACTTC. Protein sequence: CASSSLAGVGEQYF.

The CDR3 here is CASSADSYTF. The CDR3, as DNA: TGTGCCAGCAGCGCTGACAGTTACACCTTC. The chain joins TRBV9 to TRBJ1-2; D possibly corresponds to TRBD1 (5 bases). Germline V gene data show CDR1 as SGDLS and CDR2 as YYNGEE. Deletions cut 3 bases from V and 11 bases from J, with 8 bases between. The CDR3 has 10 residues.

The chain carries TRBV9 and TRBJ2-2; 10 nucleotides line up with TRBD1. Germline CDR1 is SGDLS and CDR2 is YYNGEE. The CDR3 runs to 16 residues. The J segment lost 5 bases and the V segment lost 3 bases, leaving 7 bases of the junction unmatched. This CDR3 reads CASSARDRGVTGELFF. DNA of the CDR3: TGTGCCAGCAGCGCCCGGGACAGGGGTGTGACCGGGGAGCTGTTTTTT. The full variable domain, with the rest looked up from reference TRBV9 and TRBJ2-2, is DSGVTQTPKHLITATGQRVTLRCSPRSGDLSVYWYQQSLDQGLQFLIQYYNGEERAKGNILERFSAQQFPDLHSELNLSSLELGDSALYFCASSARDRGVTGELFFGEGSRLTVL.

This clone showed up just a few times. V gene TRBV18 combines with J gene TRBJ2-7; D is possibly TRBD1 (7 bases). CDR1 is KGHSH, CDR2 LQKENI, per germline. Trimming pared 2 bases from V and 3 bases from J, leaving 20 bases between. This CDR3 is built from 17 residues. The CDR3 DNA follows: TGTGCCAGCTCACCAATTGCGGAGGGGGCTTATATCTACGAGCAGTACTTC. Its protein product is CASSPIAEGAYIYEQYF.

V gene TRBV11-1 combines with J gene TRBJ2-2; D may be TRBD2 (6 bases). Trimming took 4 bases from V and 6 from J, leaving 12 bases between them. CDR1 and CDR2 (germline): SGHAT, FQDESV (reference sequence). CDR3 size: 14 residues. The CDR3 region has the DNA TGTGCCAGCAGCTGGGAGGCTCGGGCCGGGGAGCTGTTTTTT. This sequence encodes CASSWEARAGELFF.

The chain has TRBV2 and TRBJ2-7; D is perhaps TRBD2 (5 bases). The V end lost 11 bases, the J end lost 3 bases, and 17 bases lay between the germline ends. The CDR3 is 13 amino acids. CDR1 SNHLY and CDR2 FYNNEI come from the germline V gene. CDR3 in amino acids: CAVPSGPHYEQYF. The DNA of the CDR3 is TGTGCCGTCCCAAGCGGCCCGCACTACGAGCAGTACTTC.